The next 5 T cell receptor beta chains were all read from a single sample in a study of blood T cell repertoires in COVID-19. Clones were sequenced by immunoSEQ multiplex PCR, and TCRdb holds only the in-frame ones, with some missing. The table includes over 40,000 clones, about 82% detected once. The material sequenced was peripheral blood. These receptors came from a human donor in a cohort sampled during active COVID-19.

This rearrangement joins TRBV4-2 to TRBJ1-4; 7 bases are shared with TRBD1. V trimming: 6 bases; J trimming: 5 bases; junction bases outside the gene matches: 9. The germline gives CDR1 LGHNA, CDR2 YNFKEQ. The CDR3 extends over 15 amino acids. The CDR3 here is CASRYAGTANEKLFF. The CDR3 DNA reads TGTGCCAGCAGGTACGCCGGGACAGCAAATGAAAAACTGTTTTTT.

The chain is built from TRBV29-1 and TRBJ1-2; a possible D gene is TRBD1 (5 bases). Germline values: CDR1 SQVTM, CDR2 ANQGSEA. V lost 1 base and J lost 4, with 19 bases in between. This CDR3 comprises 16 residues. The CDR3 DNA reads TGCAGCGTTGAAGTGGTCCGAGGGCCCGGGGGCTATGGCTACACCTTC. This translates into CSVEVVRGPGGYGYTF.

CDR3 in amino acids: CASSQSGTGTRYTIYF. The CDR3, as DNA: TGTGCCAGCAGCCAATCCGGGACAGGGACCCGATACACCATATATTTT. The rearrangement links TRBV27 to TRBJ1-3, with TRBD1 identical over 9 bases. The CDR3 totals 16 residues. The V gene's germline CDR1 is MNHEY and CDR2 SMNVEV (reference sequence). V shed 6 bases and J 8 bases; nucleotides not matched to a gene: 14.

The chain uses TRBV10-3 and TRBJ2-5; 10 nucleotides align to TRBD2. This CDR3 has 21 residues. Germline V gene lookup returns CDR1 ENHRY and CDR2 SYGVKD. V gave up 2 bases and J gave up 5 bases; unmatched junction bases: 23. The CDR3 DNA reads as TGTGCCATCAGTGAGGGCTACCCCCACGACTATCTAGCGGGAGTCGGCGAGACCCAGTACTTC. The encoded protein is CAISEGYPHDYLAGVGETQYF.

This chain uses TRBV9 with TRBJ2-2; TRBD2 matches 9 bases. Per germline, CDR1 SGDLS and CDR2 YYNGEE. There are 15 residues in the CDR3. Trimming cost V 3 bases and J 7 bases; bases outside gene matches: 7. CDR3 DNA sequence: TGTGCCAGCAGCGCGGCGGGGGGGCCGAACGGGGAGCTGTTTTTT. Its protein product is CASSAAGGPNGELFF.